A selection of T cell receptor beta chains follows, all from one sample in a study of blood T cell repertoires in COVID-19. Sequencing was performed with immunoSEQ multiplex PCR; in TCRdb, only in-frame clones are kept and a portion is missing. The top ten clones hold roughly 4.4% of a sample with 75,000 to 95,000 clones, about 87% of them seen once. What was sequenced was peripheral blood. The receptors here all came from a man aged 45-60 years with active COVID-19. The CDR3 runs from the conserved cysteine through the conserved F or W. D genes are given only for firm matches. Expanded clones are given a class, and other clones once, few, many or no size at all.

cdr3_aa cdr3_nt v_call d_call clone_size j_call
CSVVRGNAEAFF TGCAGCGTTGTCAGGGGTAACGCTGAAGCTTTCTTT TRBV29-1 - - TRBJ1-1
CASSFGVSGTYNEQFF TGTGCCAGCAGCTTCGGGGTCTCGGGAACCTACAATGAGCAGTTCTTC TRBV7-9 - - TRBJ2-1
CAARNQGAHPNYGYTF TGTGCCGCGCGTAACCAGGGGGCTCACCCCAACTATGGCTACACCTTC TRBV10-3 TRBD1 - TRBJ1-2
CASLRELGNTIYF TGTGCCAGTCTGCGGGAGCTAGGAAACACCATATATTTT TRBV2 - - TRBJ1-3
CASSQQGGGSYEQYF TGTGCCAGCAGTCAACAGGGAGGGGGATCCTACGAGCAGTACTTC TRBV7-2 - - TRBJ2-7
CASSEAGTDQETQYF TGTGCCAGCAGTGAAGCCGGGACAGACCAAGAGACCCAGTACTTC TRBV6-1 TRBD1 - TRBJ2-5
CAISGRRSKNIQYF TGTGCCATCTCCGGGAGAAGGTCTAAAAACATTCAGTACTTC TRBV28 - - TRBJ2-4
CASSLAGQGFSDTQYF TGTGCCAGCAGCTTAGCTGGGCAGGGGTTTTCGGATACGCAGTATTTT TRBV7-2 - - TRBJ2-3
CASTSTGTPYTF TGTGCCAGCACTTCGACAGGAACCCCCTACACCTTC TRBV6-5 - - TRBJ1-2
CASSLEQNYEQYF TGTGCCAGCAGCTTAGAACAGAACTACGAGCAGTACTTC TRBV7-2 - - TRBJ2-7
CSASPTVLVAQYF TGCAGTGCTAGTCCGACGGTCCTAGTAGCCCAGTACTTC TRBV20-1 - - TRBJ2-5
CASSTNWAGELFF TGTGCCAGCAGCACCAACTGGGCAGGGGAGCTGTTTTTT TRBV5-4 - - TRBJ2-2
CASRTTPGTGELFF TGTGCCAGCAGGACGACACCAGGGACCGGGGAGCTGTTTTTT TRBV6-5 - - TRBJ2-2
CASSREENTIYF TGTGCCAGCAGCCGCGAAGAAAACACCATATATTTT TRBV14 - - TRBJ1-3
CASTRQGSDFDGYTF TGTGCCAGCACCCGACAGGGGTCAGATTTCGATGGCTACACCTTC TRBV2 TRBD1 - TRBJ1-2
CSASALPTKVQYF TGCAGTGCTAGTGCCCTTCCGACAAAGGTTCAGTACTTC TRBV20-1 - once TRBJ2-4
CASSLEPQDSTEAFF TGCGCCAGCAGCTTAGAACCACAGGACAGCACTGAAGCTTTCTTT TRBV5-1 - - TRBJ1-1
CASSSDRESGELFF TGTGCCAGCAGTTCGGACAGGGAGAGCGGGGAGCTGTTTTTT TRBV6-2/TRBV6-3 TRBD1 once TRBJ2-2
CASSKTGTSGTGEQFF TGTGCCAGCAGCAAAACCGGGACTAGCGGGACGGGTGAGCAGTTCTTC TRBV3-1/TRBV3-2 TRBD2 - TRBJ2-1
CASTDSQPQHF TGTGCCAGCACCGACAGTCAGCCCCAGCATTTT TRBV28 - - TRBJ1-5
CASSPTGTGIRTEAFF TGTGCCAGCAGCCCGACCGGTACAGGGATTAGAACTGAAGCTTTCTTT TRBV7-8 - few TRBJ1-1
CASSFGFGNTEAFF TGTGCCAGCAGCTTCGGTTTTGGGAACACTGAAGCTTTCTTT TRBV11-3 - - TRBJ1-1
CASRGPGENTGELFF TGTGCCAGCAGGGGACCGGGAGAAAACACCGGGGAGCTGTTTTTT TRBV6-5 - - TRBJ2-2
CASSQDYSEETQYF TGTGCCAGCAGCCAAGATTATAGTGAAGAGACCCAGTACTTC TRBV4-2 - - TRBJ2-5
CASSLAADYGYTF TGTGCCAGCAGCCTGGCGGCTGACTATGGCTACACCTTC TRBV3-1/TRBV3-2 - once TRBJ1-2
CASGPTGQASPQYF TGTGCTAGTGGGCCAACGGGACAGGCTTCACCCCAGTACTTC TRBV12-5 TRBD1 - TRBJ2-5